The text below deals with one TCR beta chain. Its antigen is not identified. The entry originates in a study of cytomegalovirus exposure and HLA in healthy donors. About the study: In an earlier analysis, around 100 million unique TCR beta sequences were found from approximately 170 million T cells.

The study's findings and limits: Most TCR sequences were rare, but some public TCRs occurred in many donors.

A multiplex PCR was run with 60 Vbeta primers and 13 Jbeta primers. Libraries were prepared by immunoSEQ multiplex PCR; TCRdb keeps only in-frame clonotypes and omits some of them. The sample table includes under 200,000 clones. This CDR3 comprises 12 residues. In germline, CDR1 is GTSNPN, CDR2 SVGIG (reference sequence). V gave up 5 bases and J gave up 6 bases; unmatched junction bases: 2. This TCR was sampled from a man aged 30 to 45 in good health and CMV-seronegative. The sample consisted of PBMCs. This rearrangement joins TRBV30 to TRBJ1-4; the match to TRBD1 covers 8 bases. The CDR3 DNA is TGTGCCTGGCAGGGGGCGGATGAAAAACTGTTTTTT. It is translated as CAWQGADEKLFF.